This T cell receptor (beta chain) emerged from a study of T cell responses to AZD1222 COVID-19 vaccine. Study observations and caveats: Most donors were white British, females outnumbered males, and clonal diversity was possibly underestimated. Epitopes outside B.1.351 and B.1.1.7 mutated regions reportedly drew nearly half of spike TCRs.

Clones were sequenced by immunoSEQ multiplex PCR, and TCRdb holds only the in-frame ones, with some missing. The sample holds roughly 190,000 clones; roughly nine tenths are singletons and the top ten take approximately 1.7%. Worth noting for this clone: The antigen is not known.

This sample comprised peripheral blood, obtained 28 days after the second AZD1222 dose. The origin of this receptor is an adult who received the AZD1222 COVID-19 vaccine.

The CDR3 coding sequence is TGCGCCAGCAGCCAAGCAGGGAAGGGTGGCGGCGCCGAGCAGTACTTC. Its translation: CASSQAGKGGGAEQYF. This chain joins TRBV4-1 and TRBJ2-7; possibly TRBD1 for D (5 bases). This CDR3 spans 16 amino acids. Trimming left V 1 base short and J 6 bases short, with 19 bases between. The germline V gene encodes CDR1 MGHRA and CDR2 YSYEKL.